The clone carrying this T cell receptor (beta chain) was counted between two and nine times. The CDR3 extends over 17 amino acids. Losses at the gene ends were 8 bases for V and 2 bases for J; bases not matched to a gene: 11. Germline-derived CDR1 and CDR2 are LNHDA and SQIVND (reference sequence). The data were produced by immunoSEQ multiplex PCR, yet TCRdb's version contains in-frame clones alone and is incomplete. The sample shows some 110,000 clones, roughly 85% of them seen only once. The data were taken from a study of blood T cell repertoires in COVID-19. Sequenced sample: peripheral blood. The gene calls are TRBV19 and TRBJ1-6, with 8 bases matching TRBD1. The clonotype originates from a woman of 80 years or more with COVID-19, enrolled during active disease. The CDR3 sequence: CASSMGTGGTYNSPLHF. For the CDR3, the DNA is TGTGCCAGTTCGATGGGGACAGGTGGAACCTATAATTCACCCCTCCACTTT.